The 2 T cell receptor beta chains in this list originate from one sample, sequenced in a study of T-cell memory formation after mild COVID-19. Via MiXCR, TCRdb re-called the 5' RACE reads, giving one row per CDR3 protein. This table has 450,000 or so distinct CDR3 sequences, over 15% appearing once. The sequencing sample was made of PBMCs or a T cell subset sorted from them (not recorded which). These receptor sequences come from an adult woman who had mild COVID-19 (a few samples of this study predate the infection). Cell type and time point are not known.

The chain has TRBV5-1 and TRBJ2-5; D may be TRBD1 (5 bases). In germline, CDR1 is SGHRS, CDR2 YFSETQ. The CDR3 loop spans 16 amino acids. V was clipped by 3 bases and J by 3 bases, with 18 bases between them. The CDR3 loop is CASSSISQGTEETQYF. CDR3 DNA: TGCGCCAGCAGCTCAATCTCCCAGGGAACAGAAGAGACCCAGTACTTC. The complete variable domain, with remaining parts taken from reference TRBV5-1 and TRBJ2-5, reads KAGVTQTPRYLIKTRGQQVTLSCSPISGHRSVSWYQQTPGQGLQFLFEYFSETQRNKGNFPGRFSGRQFSNSRSEMNVSTLELGDSALYLCASSSISQGTEETQYFGPGTRLLVL.

This clonotype has more than one count but fewer than ten. The chain combines TRBV9 with TRBJ2-1, with D perhaps TRBD2 (6 bases). The V end lost 0 bases, the J end lost 3 bases, and 16 bases lay between the germline ends. The germline CDR1 and CDR2 sequences are SGDLS and YYNGEE. The CDR3 runs 17 residues. The CDR3 DNA reads as TGTGCCAGCAGCGTAGAAGGTCTGCTAGCGAACTACAATGAGCAGTTCTTC. The encoded protein is CASSVEGLLANYNEQFF.